This entry features one T cell receptor (beta chain) sequence. The germline V and J ends were trimmed by 2 bases and 7 bases, with 15 bases remaining between them. Germline V lookup: CDR1 MNHEY, CDR2 SVGAGI. The CDR3 runs 16 residues. Original processing methods: Estimated nucleated cell counts came from reference gene primer amplification. Generated by immunoSEQ multiplex PCR, the TCRdb table keeps only in-frame clones and is missing some. Clone size and the V and J calls come from that table; the DNA yielded D and trimming. The sample has around 220,000 clones; 70% to 90% are singletons. These data belong to a study of blood T cell repertoires in COVID-19. Study information: The United States, Italy and Spain supplied acute and convalescent COVID-19 samples. Sources were T cells, B-cell-depleted T cells, or PBMCs; the material itself was cDNA or gDNA.

Study members were between 18 and 89 years old and lived in 20 to 30 US regions. The clonotype comes from a woman aged 50 to 60 with acute COVID-19. Sequences were obtained from PBMCs or T cells enriched from blood (not recorded which). The chain recombines TRBV6-5 with TRBJ1-6; D may be TRBD1 (6 bases). Written as DNA, the CDR3 is TGTGCCAGCAGTTACAGCCAGGACAGCCGCAATTCACCCCTCCACTTT. It translates to CASSYSQDSRNSPLHF.